This T cell receptor beta chain was recorded in a study of blood T cell repertoires in COVID-19. CDR3 length equals 13 residues. The germline CDR1 and CDR2 sequences are SQVTM and ANQGSEA. With 6 bases clipped from V and 4 bases from J, the junction kept 8 bases outside the gene matches. Libraries were prepared by immunoSEQ multiplex PCR; TCRdb keeps only in-frame clonotypes and omits some of them. The top ten hold about 7% of the sample, which has around 200,000 clones, 89% seen once. This rearrangement joins TRBV29-1 to TRBJ1-2, with 7 bases aligning to TRBD1. The source is a man in his forties with acute or convalescent COVID-19. Sequenced: peripheral blood. CDR3 sequence reads: CSVLQGTIYGYTF. The CDR3 bases are TGCAGCGTCCTACAGGGGACGATCTATGGCTACACCTTC.